This T cell receptor (beta chain) is drawn from a study of T cell repertoires in cytomegalovirus infection. Across the whole study: Public TCR beta signature analysis indicated the presence of both CMV infection and matching HLA type. Notes on the study in general: Within the response measured ex vivo, HLA-C-restricted CMV-specific TCR beta clonotypes were dominant.

Via MiXCR, TCRdb re-called the reads, giving one row per CDR3 protein. The repertoire consists of around 170,000 distinct CDR3 sequences, with 15% to 20% occurring once and the leading ten covering around a sixth. This clonotype was found a few times. What it binds is not known. The CDR3 runs to 14 residues. The V end was cut by 0 bases, the J end by 7 bases, with 13 bases between. CDR1 and CDR2 (germline): MNHEY, SVGEGT. The rearrangement joins TRBV6-2 or TRBV6-3 to TRBJ2-7, with D possibly matching TRBD1 (6 bases). The TCR originated in a human donor in good health (CMV status not recorded). Some clones in this sample may be carry-over from other donors' samples. The sample consisted of CD8+ T cells from PBMCs. The CDR3 loop reads CASSYSSDSDEQYF. The CDR3 DNA is TGTGCCAGCAGTTACTCATCGGACAGTGATGAGCAGTACTTC.